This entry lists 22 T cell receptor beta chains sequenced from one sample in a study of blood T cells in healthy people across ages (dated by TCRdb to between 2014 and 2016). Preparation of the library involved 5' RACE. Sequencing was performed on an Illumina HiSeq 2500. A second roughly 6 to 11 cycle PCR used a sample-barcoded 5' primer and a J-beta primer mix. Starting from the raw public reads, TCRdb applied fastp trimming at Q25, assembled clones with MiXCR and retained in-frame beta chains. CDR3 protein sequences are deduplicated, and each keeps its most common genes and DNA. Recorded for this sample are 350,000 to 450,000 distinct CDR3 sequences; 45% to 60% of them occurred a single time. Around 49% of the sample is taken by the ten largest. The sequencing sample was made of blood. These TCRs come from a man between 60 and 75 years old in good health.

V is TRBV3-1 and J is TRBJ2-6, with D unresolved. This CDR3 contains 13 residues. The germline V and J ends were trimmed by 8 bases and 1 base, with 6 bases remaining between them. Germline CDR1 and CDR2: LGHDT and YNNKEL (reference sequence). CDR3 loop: CASHLSGANVLTF. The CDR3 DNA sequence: TGTGCCAGCCACCTTTCTGGGGCCAACGTCCTGACTTTC.

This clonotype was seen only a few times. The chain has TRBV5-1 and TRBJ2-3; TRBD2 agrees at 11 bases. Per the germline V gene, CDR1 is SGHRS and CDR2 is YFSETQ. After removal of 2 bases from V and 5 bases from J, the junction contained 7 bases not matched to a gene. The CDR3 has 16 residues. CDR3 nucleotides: TGCGCCAGCAGCTTCCCTAGCGGGGGGCAGGTAGATACGCAGTATTTT. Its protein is CASSFPSGGQVDTQYF. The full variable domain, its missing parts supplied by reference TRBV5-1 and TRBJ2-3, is KAGVTQTPRYLIKTRGQQVTLSCSPISGHRSVSWYQQTPGQGLQFLFEYFSETQRNKGNFPGRFSGRQFSNSRSEMNVSTLELGDSALYLCASSFPSGGQVDTQYFGPGTRLTVL.

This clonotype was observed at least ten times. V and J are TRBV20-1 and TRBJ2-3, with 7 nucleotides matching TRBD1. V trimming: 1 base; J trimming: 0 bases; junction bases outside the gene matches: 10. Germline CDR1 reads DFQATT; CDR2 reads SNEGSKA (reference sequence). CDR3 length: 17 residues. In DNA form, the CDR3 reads TGCAGTGCTAGAGGCGTCCCTAGGGGGCCGAGCACAGATACGCAGTATTTT. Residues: CSARGVPRGPSTDTQYF.

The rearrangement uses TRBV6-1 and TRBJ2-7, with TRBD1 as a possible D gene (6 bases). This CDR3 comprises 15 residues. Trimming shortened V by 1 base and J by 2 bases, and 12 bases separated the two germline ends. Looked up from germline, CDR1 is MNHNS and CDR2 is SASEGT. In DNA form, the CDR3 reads TGTGCCAGCAGTGAAGTCCAGGGGCCACCCTACGAGCAGTACTTC. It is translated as CASSEVQGPPYEQYF.

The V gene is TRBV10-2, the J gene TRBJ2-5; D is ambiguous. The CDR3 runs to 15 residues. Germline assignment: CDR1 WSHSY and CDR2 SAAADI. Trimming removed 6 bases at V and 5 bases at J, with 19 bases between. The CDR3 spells CASSAKRLGGETQYF. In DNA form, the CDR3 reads TGCGCCAGCAGCGCTAAGCGACTGGGCGGCGAGACCCAGTACTTC.

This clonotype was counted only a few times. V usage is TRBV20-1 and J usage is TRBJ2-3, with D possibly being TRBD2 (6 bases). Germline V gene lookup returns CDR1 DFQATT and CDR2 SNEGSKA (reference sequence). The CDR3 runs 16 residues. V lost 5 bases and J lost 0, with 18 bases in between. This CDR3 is CSAPTRSGRSTDTQYF. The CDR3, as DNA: TGCAGTGCTCCCACCCGTTCTGGGAGGAGCACAGATACGCAGTATTTT.

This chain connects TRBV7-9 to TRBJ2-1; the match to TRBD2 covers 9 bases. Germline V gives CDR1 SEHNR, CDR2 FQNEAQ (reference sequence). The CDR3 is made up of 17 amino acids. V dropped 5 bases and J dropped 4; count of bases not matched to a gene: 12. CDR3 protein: CASSTALAGSIYNEQFF. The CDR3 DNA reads TGTGCCAGCAGCACGGCCCTAGCGGGGAGTATATACAATGAGCAGTTCTTC.

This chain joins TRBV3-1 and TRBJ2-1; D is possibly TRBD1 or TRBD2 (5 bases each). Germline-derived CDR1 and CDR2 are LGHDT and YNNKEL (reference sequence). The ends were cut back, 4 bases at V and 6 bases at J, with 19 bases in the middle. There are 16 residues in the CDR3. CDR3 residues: CASSPTAGGQGNEQFF. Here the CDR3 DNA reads TGTGCCAGCAGCCCCACAGCAGGAGGTCAGGGCAATGAGCAGTTCTTC.

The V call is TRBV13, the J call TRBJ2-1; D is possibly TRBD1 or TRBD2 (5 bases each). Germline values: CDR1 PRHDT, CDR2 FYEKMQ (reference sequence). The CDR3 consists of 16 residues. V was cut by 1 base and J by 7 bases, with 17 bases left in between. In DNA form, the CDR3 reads TGTGCCAGCAGCTTAGTACCGACCAGGGAGAAGAATGAGCAGTTCTTC. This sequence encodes CASSLVPTREKNEQFF.

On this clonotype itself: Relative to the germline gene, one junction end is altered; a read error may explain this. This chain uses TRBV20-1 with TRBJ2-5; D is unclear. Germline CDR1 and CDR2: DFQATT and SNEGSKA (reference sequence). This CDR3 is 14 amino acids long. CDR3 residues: CSARISSLQEAQYF. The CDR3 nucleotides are TGCAGTGCTAGAATCAGTAGCTTACAAGAGGCCCAGTACTTC.

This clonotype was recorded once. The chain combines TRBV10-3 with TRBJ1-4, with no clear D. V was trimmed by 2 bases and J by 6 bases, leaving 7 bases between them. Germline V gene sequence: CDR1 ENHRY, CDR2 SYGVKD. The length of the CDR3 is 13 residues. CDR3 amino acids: CAISERWDEKLFF. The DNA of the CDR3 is TGTGCCATCAGTGAGAGGTGGGATGAAAAACTGTTTTTT.

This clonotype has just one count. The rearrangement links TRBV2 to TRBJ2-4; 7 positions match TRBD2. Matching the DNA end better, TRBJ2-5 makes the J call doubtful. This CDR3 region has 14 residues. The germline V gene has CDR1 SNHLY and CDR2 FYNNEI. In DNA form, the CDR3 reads TGTGCCAGCAGTGAAGAGCGGGGCCTGGAGACCCAGTACTTC. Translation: CASSEERGLETQYF.

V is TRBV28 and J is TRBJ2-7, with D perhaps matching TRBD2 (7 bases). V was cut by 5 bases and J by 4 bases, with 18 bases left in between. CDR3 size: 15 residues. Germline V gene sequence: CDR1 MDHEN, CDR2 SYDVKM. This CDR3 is CASSVGGGPYYEQYF. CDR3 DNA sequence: TGTGCCAGCAGTGTAGGGGGGGGGCCCTATTACGAGCAGTACTTC.

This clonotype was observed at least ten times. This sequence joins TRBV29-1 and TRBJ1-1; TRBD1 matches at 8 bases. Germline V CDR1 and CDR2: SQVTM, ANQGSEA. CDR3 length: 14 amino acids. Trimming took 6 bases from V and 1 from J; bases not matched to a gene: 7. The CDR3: CSVHNRGSNTEAFF. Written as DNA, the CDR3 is TGCAGCGTACATAACAGGGGGTCGAACACTGAAGCTTTCTTT. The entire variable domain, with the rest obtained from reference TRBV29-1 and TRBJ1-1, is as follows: SAVISQKPSRDICQRGTSLTIQCQVDSQVTMMFWYRQQPGQSLTLIATANQGSEATYESGFVIDKFPISRPNLTFSTLTVSNMSPEDSSIYLCSVHNRGSNTEAFFGQGTRLTVV.

CDR3 in DNA: TGCGCCAGCAGCTCTGGACAGGGGTGGGATGAGCAGTTCTTC. This sequence encodes CASSSGQGWDEQFF. The chain combines TRBV5-1 with TRBJ2-1, with 9 bases identical to TRBD1. With V trimmed by 3 bases and J by 8 bases, 6 bases remained unmatched. The CDR3 spans 14 residues. From germline, CDR1 is SGHRS and CDR2 YFSETQ.

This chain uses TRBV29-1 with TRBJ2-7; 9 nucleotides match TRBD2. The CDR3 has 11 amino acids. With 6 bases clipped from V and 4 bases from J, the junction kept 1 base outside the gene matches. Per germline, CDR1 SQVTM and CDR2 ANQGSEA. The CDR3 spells CSVTSGYEQYF. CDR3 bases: TGCAGCGTAACTAGCGGGTACGAGCAGTACTTC.

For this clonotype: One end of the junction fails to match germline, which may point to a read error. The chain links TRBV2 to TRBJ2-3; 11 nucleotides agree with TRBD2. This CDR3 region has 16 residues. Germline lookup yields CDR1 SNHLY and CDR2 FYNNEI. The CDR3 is CAGRAAGLAGGDTQYF. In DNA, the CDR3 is TGTGCCGGCAGAGCCGCCGGACTAGCGGGTGGTGATACGCAGTATTTT.

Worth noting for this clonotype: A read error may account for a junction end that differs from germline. The CDR3 region has the DNA TGTGCCAGCATTGGTTTGGCGGGAGCCTCAGAGACCCAGTACTTC. Encoded protein: CASIGLAGASETQYF. The V and J genes are TRBV5-1 and TRBJ2-5; TRBD2 matches 7 bases. The CDR3 runs 15 residues. Germline V gives CDR1 SGHRS, CDR2 YFSETQ.

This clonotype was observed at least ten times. CDR3 amino acids: CASSVRTGGYEQYF. The CDR3 nucleotides read TGTGCCAGCAGTGTCCGAACTGGTGGTTACGAGCAGTACTTC. The rearrangement joins TRBV14 to TRBJ2-7, with D unresolved. The V and J ends lost 6 bases and 4 bases respectively, with 16 bases between them. The CDR3 loop spans 14 amino acids. CDR1 is SGHDN and CDR2 is FVKESK in the germline V gene. Combining the CDR3 with reference TRBV14 and TRBJ2-7 gives the whole variable domain EAGVTQFPSHSVIEKGQTVTLRCDPISGHDNLYWYRRVMGKEIKFLLHFVKESKQDESGMPNNRFLAERTGGTYSTLKVQPAELEDSGVYFCASSVRTGGYEQYFGPGTRLTVT.

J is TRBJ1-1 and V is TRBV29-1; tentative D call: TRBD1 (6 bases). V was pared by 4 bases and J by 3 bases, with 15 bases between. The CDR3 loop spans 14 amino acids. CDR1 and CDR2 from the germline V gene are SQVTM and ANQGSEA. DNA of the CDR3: TGCAGCGTTGGGAGGGGGGGGAAGTACACTGAAGCTTTCTTT. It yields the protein CSVGRGGKYTEAFF.

CDR3 sequence (DNA): TGTGCCAGCAGCTTACCTCCAGAGACCCAGTACTTC. Translating gives CASSLPPETQYF. V is TRBV7-2 and J is TRBJ2-5; the D is unclear. Germline CDR1 reads SGHTA; CDR2 reads FQGNSA. The CDR3 has 12 residues. The V gene lost 2 bases and the J gene lost 4 bases, with 5 bases spanning the gap.

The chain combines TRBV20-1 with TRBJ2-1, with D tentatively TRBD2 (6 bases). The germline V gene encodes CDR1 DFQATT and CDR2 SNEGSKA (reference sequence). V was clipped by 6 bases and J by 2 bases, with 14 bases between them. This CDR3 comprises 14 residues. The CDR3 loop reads CSARPGLTYNEQFF. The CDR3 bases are TGCAGTGCGAGACCGGGACTCACCTACAATGAGCAGTTCTTC.